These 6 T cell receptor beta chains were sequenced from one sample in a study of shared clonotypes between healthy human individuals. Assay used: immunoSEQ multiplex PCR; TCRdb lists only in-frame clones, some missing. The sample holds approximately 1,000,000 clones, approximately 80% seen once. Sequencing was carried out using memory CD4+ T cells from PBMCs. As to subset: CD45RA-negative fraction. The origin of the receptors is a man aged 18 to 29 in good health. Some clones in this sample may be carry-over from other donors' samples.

CDR3: CAWSVIAGVAQFF. As DNA, the CDR3 is TGTGCCTGGAGTGTTATAGCGGGAGTCGCGCAGTTCTTC. The chain uses TRBV30 and TRBJ2-1; 9 bases align to TRBD2. The CDR3 length is 13 residues. The V and J ends lost 0 bases and 12 bases, in that order; junction bases with no gene match: 6. Germline V CDR1 and CDR2: GTSNPN, SVGIG (reference sequence).

The CDR3 sequence: CASSPDRQSNEQFF. The CDR3 DNA is TGTGCCAGCTCTCCCGACCGACAGTCCAATGAGCAGTTCTTC. The chain couples TRBV18 to TRBJ2-1; tentatively, D is TRBD1 (5 bases). Germline CDR1 KGHSH, CDR2 LQKENI. The CDR3 consists of 14 residues. Trimming removed 6 bases at V and 6 bases at J, with 15 bases between.

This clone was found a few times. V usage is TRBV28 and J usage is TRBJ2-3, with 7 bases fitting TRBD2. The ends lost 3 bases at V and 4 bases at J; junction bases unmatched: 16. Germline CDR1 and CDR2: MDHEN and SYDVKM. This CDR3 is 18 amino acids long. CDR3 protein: CASSLSWSSGNVADTQYF. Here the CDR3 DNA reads TGTGCCAGCAGTTTGTCGTGGTCTAGCGGAAACGTCGCAGATACGCAGTATTTT.

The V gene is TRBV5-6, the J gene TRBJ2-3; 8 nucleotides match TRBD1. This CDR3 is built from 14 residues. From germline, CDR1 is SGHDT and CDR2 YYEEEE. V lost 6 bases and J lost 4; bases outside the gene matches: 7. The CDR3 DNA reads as TGTGCCAGCAAGACGCAGGGGGCCGCAGATACGCAGTATTTT. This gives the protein CASKTQGAADTQYF.

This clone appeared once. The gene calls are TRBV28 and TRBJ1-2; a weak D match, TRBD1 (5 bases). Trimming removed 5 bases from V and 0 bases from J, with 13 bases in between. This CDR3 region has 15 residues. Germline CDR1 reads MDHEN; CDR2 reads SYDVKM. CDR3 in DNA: TGTGCCAGCAGTCCGCCAGGGAATTCTAACTATGGCTACACCTTC. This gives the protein CASSPPGNSNYGYTF.

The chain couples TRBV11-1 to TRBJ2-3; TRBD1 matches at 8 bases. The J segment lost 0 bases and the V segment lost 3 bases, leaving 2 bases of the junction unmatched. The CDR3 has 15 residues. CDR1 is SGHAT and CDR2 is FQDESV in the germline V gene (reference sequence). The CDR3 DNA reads TGTGCCAGCAGCTTGGGACAGGCCAGCACAGATACGCAGTATTTT. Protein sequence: CASSLGQASTDTQYF.